This is a list of T cell receptor beta chains from one sample in a study of glioma-infiltrating T cells. Using its own MiXCR run on the multiplex PCR reads, TCRdb lists one record per CDR3 protein. Of some 160,000 distinct CDR3 sequences listed, about 47% are singletons. Sequenced material: glioma tissue, nonneoplastic brain tissue, or PBMCs (not recorded which). The source is a human donor with low-grade glioma or glioblastoma, undergoing nonglioma brain surgery, or in good health (not recorded which). Both conserved end residues are part of each CDR3. The D gene is left open where the match is weak. Expanded clones get a size class; other rows say once, few or many, or leave the size out.

TRBV11-2	.	TRBJ1-5	.	CASSLGRSKPQHF	TGTGCCAGCAGCCTAGGAAGGAGTAAGCCCCAGCATTTT
TRBV18	few	TRBJ1-5	.	CASSATDANQPQHF	TGTGCCAGCTCTGCTACAGACGCTAATCAGCCCCAGCATTTT
TRBV28	many	TRBJ2-2	.	CASSLRPQNTGELFF	TGTGCCAGCAGTTTGAGACCTCAGAACACCGGGGAGCTGTTTTTT
TRBV6-6	many	TRBJ2-7	.	CASSYSIVGSYEQYF	TGTGCCAGCAGTTACTCGATCGTCGGTTCCTACGAGCAGTACTTC
TRBV19	.	TRBJ2-1	.	CASSTSSISYEQFF	TGTGCCAGTAGTACCTCTAGCATCTCCTACGAGCAGTTCTTC
TRBV20-1	many	TRBJ1-1	.	CSANRGSGTEAFF	TGCAGTGCAAACCGGGGCTCGGGGACTGAAGCTTTCTTT
TRBV30	.	TRBJ1-1	.	CACQGYTEAFF	TGTGCCTGCCAGGGTTACACTGAAGCTTTCTTT
TRBV10-3	.	TRBJ2-7	.	CAITTASYEQYF	TGTGCCATAACGACGGCCTCCTACGAGCAGTACTTC
TRBV20-1	many	TRBJ1-2	.	CSAREPTGVYGYTF	TGCAGTGCTAGGGAACCTACAGGAGTCTATGGCTACACCTTC
TRBV25-1	many	TRBJ2-7	.	CASARDDSLIREQYF	TGTGCCAGCGCCCGGGACGACTCCCTTATAAGAGAGCAGTACTTC
TRBV4-1	.	TRBJ2-1	.	CASSQERLEGDNEQFF	TGCGCCAGCAGCCAAGAAAGACTAGAGGGAGACAATGAGCAGTTCTTC
TRBV27	many	TRBJ2-1	TRBD1	CASSSGRGLNEQFF	TGTGCCAGCAGTTCAGGCAGGGGGCTAAATGAGCAGTTCTTC
TRBV6-1	many	TRBJ2-3	.	CASSANPRDTQYF	TGTGCCAGCAGTGCCAACCCGAGGGATACGCAGTATTTT
TRBV6-1	many	TRBJ2-3	TRBD2	CASSALAGVTDTQYF	TGTGCCAGCAGTGCCCTGGCGGGAGTAACGGATACGCAGTATTTT
TRBV15	many	TRBJ2-1	TRBD2	CATSRAGLTYNEQFF	TGTGCCACCAGCAGAGCGGGACTAACCTACAATGAGCAGTTCTTC
TRBV29-1	once	TRBJ1-1	.	CSVEITGMNTESFF	TGCAGCGTTGAAATAACTGGGATGAACACTGAATCTTTCTTT
TRBV14	few	TRBJ1-3	.	CASSQAGPSSGNTIYF	TGTGCCAGCAGCCAAGCCGGTCCGAGCTCTGGAAACACCATATATTTT
TRBV19	.	TRBJ1-5	TRBD1	CASSSDRAQPQHF	TGTGCCAGTAGTTCCGACAGGGCCCAGCCCCAGCATTTT
TRBV12-3/TRBV12-4	few	TRBJ2-2	.	CASRPSVNTGELFF	TGTGCCAGCAGACCTAGCGTGAACACCGGGGAGCTGTTTTTT
TRBV7-3	many	TRBJ1-1	.	CASSSHMDTEAFF	TGTGCCAGCAGCTCACACATGGACACTGAAGCTTTCTTT
TRBV7-2	.	TRBJ2-3	.	CACPGSTDTQYF	TGTGCCTGCCCGGGTAGCACAGATACGCAGTATTTT
TRBV20-1	many	TRBJ1-1	.	CSASRQGTEAFF	TGCAGTGCTAGTAGGCAGGGGACTGAAGCTTTCTTT
TRBV28	many	TRBJ2-5	.	CASSPGWGQETQYF	TGTGCCAGCAGCCCCGGGTGGGGGCAAGAGACCCAGTACTTC
TRBV3-1	once	TRBJ2-1	TRBD2	CASSPIAGGFQEQFF	TGTGCCAGCAGCCCCATAGCGGGAGGATTCCAGGAGCAGTTCTTC
TRBV29-1	many	TRBJ1-1	.	CSVVRGGPEAFF	TGCAGCGTTGTAAGGGGGGGCCCTGAAGCTTTCTTT
TRBV14	.	TRBJ2-1	.	CASRMGPPGNEQFF	TGTGCCAGCAGGATGGGACCGCCAGGGAATGAGCAGTTCTTC
TRBV28	many	TRBJ2-7	TRBD2	CASGGGVRLEQYF	TGTGCCTCCGGGGGGGGAGTACGGCTCGAGCAGTACTTC
TRBV20-1	many	TRBJ2-3	.	CSARDGSQGADTQYF	TGCAGTGCTAGAGATGGGTCGCAGGGCGCAGATACGCAGTATTTT
TRBV6-1	many	TRBJ2-1	TRBD2	CASSEPGLAGGILRGNEQFF	TGTGCCAGCAGTGAACCAGGACTAGCGGGAGGCATCCTTCGGGGCAATGAGCAGTTCTTC
TRBV7-2	few	TRBJ2-3	TRBD2	CASSLGLADTDTQYF	TGTGCCAGCAGCCTGGGACTAGCGGACACAGATACGCAGTATTTT
TRBV12-3/TRBV12-4	.	TRBJ2-1	TRBD2	CASTLAGSPNEQFF	TGTGCCAGCACCTTAGCGGGTTCCCCCAATGAGCAGTTCTTC
TRBV28	.	TRBJ2-1	TRBD2	CASSSPTSASSYYEQFF	TGTGCCAGCAGCTCCCCGACTAGCGCAAGCTCCTACTATGAGCAGTTCTTC
TRBV27	.	TRBJ2-1	.	CASRTRNEQSF	TGTGCCAGCAGAACGCGGAATGAACAGTCCTTC
TRBV28	.	TRBJ2-7	TRBD1	CASRSGTVYEQYF	TGTGCCAGCAGATCCGGGACAGTCTACGAGCAGTACTTC
TRBV18	many	TRBJ2-1	TRBD1	CASSPVAGGGEQFF	TGTGCCAGCTCACCAGTTGCAGGGGGCGGTGAGCAGTTCTTC
TRBV29-1	few	TRBJ1-2	.	CSVETDRWGYTF	TGCAGCGTTGAGACAGACAGATGGGGCTACACCTTC
TRBV6-1	many	TRBJ1-3	.	CATRPSFLGNTIYF	TGTGCCACCCGACCAAGTTTCTTGGGAAACACCATATATTTT
TRBV11-1	.	TRBJ1-2	TRBD1	CASSPNRGIANYGYTF	TGTGCCAGCAGCCCGAACAGGGGAATAGCTAACTATGGCTACACCTTC
TRBV10-3	.	TRBJ1-6	.	CAISGTLNNSPLHF	TGTGCCATCAGCGGGACGTTAAATAATTCACCCCTCCACTTT
TRBV4-1	.	TRBJ2-1	TRBD2	CASSQRSLSGVDNEQFF	TGCGCCAGCAGCCAACGCAGCTTAAGCGGGGTAGACAATGAGCAGTTCTTC
TRBV6-1	many	TRBJ2-1	TRBD1	CATGQGRDEQFF	TGTGCCACAGGACAGGGGAGGGATGAGCAGTTCTTC
TRBV7-9	many	TRBJ2-7	.	CASSQGRDEQYF	TGTGCCAGCAGCCAAGGACGAGACGAGCAGTACTTC
TRBV28	many	TRBJ2-7	.	CASSPPSGIAYEQYF	TGTGCCAGCAGTCCCCCTTCGGGGATCGCCTACGAGCAGTACTTC